A single TCR beta chain is shown here with its context. Its matching antigen is unknown. The data derive from a study of post-analysis software for immune sequencing data. Overall study findings and caveats: A handful of TRBV segments, including TRBV5-6, TRBV5-1 and TRBV20-1, were more frequent in patients than controls.

Germline V gene data show CDR1 as SGHTA and CDR2 as FQGNSA. The CDR3 spans 14 residues. V shed 5 bases and J 4 bases; nucleotides not matched to a gene: 7. Unique molecular identifiers had been added to the TCR beta cDNA libraries. TCRdb used MiXCR to reprocess the PCR reads, holding one entry per CDR3 protein. The sample has a few hundred thousand distinct CDR3 sequences, less than 40% seen once; the top ten hold 4.5% to 7.5%. The receptor comes from a girl aged 2-17 years with multiple sclerosis. The chain uses TRBV7-2 and TRBJ2-7, with 8 bases that match TRBD1. The sequencing sample was made of blood. The CDR3 region is CASSHRGQVYEQYF. Written as DNA, the CDR3 is TGTGCCAGCAGCCACCGGGGACAGGTATACGAGCAGTACTTC.